This T cell receptor beta chain originates from a study of cytomegalovirus exposure and HLA in healthy donors. 60 Vbeta and 13 Jbeta primers were used in PCR. Profiled with immunoSEQ multiplex PCR; TCRdb holds only in-frame clones, not every one. The data show some 160,000 clones, 80% to 85% seen once. There are 17 residues in the CDR3. Germline V gene data show CDR1 as SGHTA and CDR2 as FQGNSA. The V gene end was trimmed by 4 bases and the J gene end by 4 bases; junction bases not matched to a gene: 7. The sequence was collected from a male donor in good health and CMV-seropositive. The gene calls are TRBV7-2 and TRBJ2-7; 16 bases are a match to TRBD2. Sequenced sample: PBMCs. CDR3 DNA sequence: TGTGCCAGCAGCTCAGGGACTAGCGGGGGGGCCAGGTACGAGCAGTACTTC. Its protein is CASSSGTSGGARYEQYF.